This is a list of T cell receptor beta chains from one sample in a study of blood T cell repertoires in COVID-19. Assay: immunoSEQ multiplex PCR; the TCRdb copy retains only in-frame clones and omits some. The sample carries about 130,000 clones, about 88% recorded once. Sequencing was performed on peripheral blood. These receptors came from a man aged 45-65 years with active COVID-19. CDR3s include the opening cysteine and the closing phenylalanine or tryptophan. D genes are given only for firm matches. The size of a clone is reported for some rows only, either as once, few or many, or as a class for expanded clones.

J | V | size | D | CDR3 | DNA
TRBJ2-2 | TRBV18 | - | - | CASSPGQNTGELFF | TGTGCCAGCTCGCCGGGTCAGAACACCGGGGAGCTGTTTTTT
TRBJ2-7 | TRBV27 | - | - | CASIGSGEQYF | TGTGCCAGCATAGGCTCGGGGGAGCAGTACTTC
TRBJ2-7 | TRBV9 | - | - | CASSVSGLSSYEQYF | TGTGCCAGCAGCGTATCAGGGCTTAGCTCCTACGAGCAGTACTTC
TRBJ1-6 | TRBV27 | - | - | CASSLRPGGWGSPLHF | TGTGCCAGCAGCCTGAGGCCCGGGGGATGGGGTTCACCCCTCCACTTT
TRBJ1-1 | TRBV7-6 | - | - | CASSLEGGGLNTEAFF | TGTGCCAGCAGCTTAGAGGGGGGGGGCCTGAACACTGAAGCTTTCTTT
TRBJ2-5 | TRBV11-3 | - | TRBD2 | CASSLEGLAAQETQYF | TGTGCCAGCAGCTTAGAAGGACTAGCGGCTCAAGAGACCCAGTACTTC
TRBJ2-5 | TRBV19 | - | TRBD2 | CASSLAGAETQYF | TGTGCCAGTAGTTTAGCGGGAGCGGAGACCCAGTACTTC
TRBJ2-5 | TRBV5-1 | - | TRBD1 | CASSRYRGLETQYF | TGCGCCAGCAGCCGATACAGGGGTTTAGAGACCCAGTACTTC
TRBJ1-2 | TRBV24-1 | - | - | CATSDRDNYGYTF | TGTGCCACCAGTGATCGGGATAACTATGGCTACACCTTC
TRBJ1-4 | TRBV4-2 | - | - | CASSQASRATNEKLFF | TGTGCCAGCAGCCAAGCATCGAGAGCAACTAATGAAAAACTGTTTTTT
TRBJ1-1 | TRBV4-2 | - | - | CASSQDFFRAGRNTEAFF | TGTGCCAGCAGCCAAGATTTTTTCAGGGCCGGGCGAAACACTGAAGCTTTCTTT
TRBJ1-6 | TRBV5-1 | - | TRBD1 | CASSRDSAEPLHF | TGCGCCAGCAGCCGGGACAGCGCCGAACCCCTCCACTTT
TRBJ1-6 | TRBV6-5 | once | - | CASNSASSYNSPLHF | TGTGCCAGCAATTCTGCCAGCTCCTATAATTCACCCCTCCACTTT
TRBJ1-3 | TRBV5-1 | - | TRBD1 | CASSTTGQGANTGNTIYF | TGCGCCAGCAGCACGACGGGACAGGGGGCAAATACTGGAAACACCATATATTTT
TRBJ2-1 | TRBV7-2 | - | - | CASSSRQVDEQFF | TGTGCCAGCAGCTCGAGACAGGTCGATGAGCAGTTCTTC
TRBJ2-4 | TRBV4-2 | - | - | CASSLDKTGRAKNIQYF | TGTGCCAGCAGCCTAGACAAGACAGGGAGGGCCAAAAACATTCAGTACTTC
TRBJ2-3 | TRBV4-1 | - | - | CASSLQGLGGTDTQYF | TGCGCCAGCAGTCTACAGGGATTGGGGGGCACAGATACGCAGTATTTT
TRBJ2-1 | TRBV11-3 | - | TRBD2 | CASTTGTSKFF | TGTGCCAGCACAACCGGGACTAGCAAGTTCTTC
TRBJ2-1 | TRBV2 | - | - | CASWDSPNEQFF | TGTGCCAGCTGGGACTCCCCCAATGAGCAGTTCTTC
TRBJ2-2 | TRBV24-1 | once | TRBD1 | CATSDLKGTGNTGELFF | TGTGCCACCAGTGATTTGAAGGGGACAGGGAACACCGGGGAGCTGTTTTTT
TRBJ1-1 | TRBV3-1/TRBV3-2 | - | TRBD1 | CASSPLGTGNEAFF | TGTGCCAGCAGCCCACTAGGGACAGGGAACGAAGCTTTCTTT
TRBJ1-1 | TRBV3-1/TRBV3-2 | - | - | CASSPRGGKDTEAFF | TGTGCCAGCAGCCCTCGGGGAGGGAAGGACACTGAAGCTTTCTTT